Listed here is a single T cell receptor (beta chain). No antigen is known for it. Cells designated naive CD8 were CD45RO-negative and were positively selected for CCR7, with terminally differentiated effector memory CD45RA+ cells excluded. This entry comes from a study of shared clonotypes between healthy human individuals. As for the study in general: Per-donor plates numbered three CD4 naive, three CD4 memory, two CD8 naive and one CD8 memory. Study-wide results and limits: Naive subsets typically showed greater estimated richness than memory subsets.

The CDR3 loop spans 13 amino acids. The germline V and J ends were trimmed by 1 base and 1 base, with 7 bases remaining between them. From germline, CDR1 is GTSNPN and CDR2 SVGIG (reference sequence). Repertoires were generated with immunoSEQ multiplex PCR, while TCRdb's copy carries only in-frame clones and drops some. Among more than 2 million clones, roughly 95% were seen once, and the ten largest hold about 1.7%. The chain recombines TRBV30 with TRBJ2-5; D is possibly TRBD1 (5 bases). Sequences were obtained from naive CD8+ T cells from PBMCs. This sequence was found in a man aged 18 to 30 in good health. Some clones in this sample may be carry-over from other donors' samples. Written as DNA, the CDR3 is TGTGCCTGGAGTGATGACAGCCAAGAGACCCAGTACTTC. Its translation: CAWSDDSQETQYF.